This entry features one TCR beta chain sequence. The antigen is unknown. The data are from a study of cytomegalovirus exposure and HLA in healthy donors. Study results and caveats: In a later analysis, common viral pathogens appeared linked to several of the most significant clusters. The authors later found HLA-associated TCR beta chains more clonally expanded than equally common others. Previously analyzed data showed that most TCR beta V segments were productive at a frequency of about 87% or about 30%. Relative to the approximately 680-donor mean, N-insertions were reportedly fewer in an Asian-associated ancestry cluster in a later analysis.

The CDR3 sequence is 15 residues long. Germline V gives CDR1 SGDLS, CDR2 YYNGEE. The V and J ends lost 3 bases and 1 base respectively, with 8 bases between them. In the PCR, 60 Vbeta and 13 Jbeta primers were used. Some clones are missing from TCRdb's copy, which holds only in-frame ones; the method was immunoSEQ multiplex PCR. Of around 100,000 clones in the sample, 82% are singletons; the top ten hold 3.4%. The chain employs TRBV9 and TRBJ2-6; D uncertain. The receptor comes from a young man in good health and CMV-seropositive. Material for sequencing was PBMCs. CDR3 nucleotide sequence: TGTGCCAGCAGCGACTTATTATCTGGGGCCAACGTCCTGACTTTC. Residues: CASSDLLSGANVLTF.